The sequence of this T cell receptor beta chain was determined in a study of T-cell memory formation after mild COVID-19. Findings and caveats of the study: What remained unconfirmed was the SARS-CoV-2 specificity of second-wave clones peaking on day 37.

A single record per CDR3 protein comes from TCRdb applying MiXCR to the 5' RACE reads. Altogether about 360,000 distinct CDR3 sequences are present, 13% to 15% being singletons, with the ten largest covering around 21%. Germline assignment: CDR1 MNHNY and CDR2 SVGAGI (reference sequence). The V gene lost 7 bases and the J gene lost 9 bases, with 28 bases spanning the gap. This CDR3 spans 17 amino acids. Turning to this clonotype: The antigen remains unidentified.

This TCR came from a man in his late teens or twenties who had mild COVID-19 (a few samples of this study predate the infection). Cell type and time point are not known. This chain uses TRBV6-6 with TRBJ1-5, with a possible D match to TRBD1 (5 bases). Sequencing was done on a sample of PBMCs or a T cell subset sorted from them (not recorded which). CDR3 loop: CASIDAVGEGALRPQHF. CDR3 nucleotide sequence: TGTGCCAGCATCGACGCCGTGGGGGAGGGAGCCTTACGGCCCCAGCATTTT.